Presented here are 28 T cell receptor beta chains from one specimen sequenced in a study of graft-versus-host responses after intestinal transplantation. No antigen is known for these receptors. Libraries were prepared by immunoSEQ multiplex PCR; TCRdb keeps only in-frame clonotypes and omits some of them. The table has more than 95,000 clones, over 75% seen once; the top ten hold over 0.8%. The source material was unstimulated CD4+ T cells sorted from spleen or lymph node cells, sampled before intestinal transplant. The receptors were sampled from a human donor who received an intestinal transplant.

The DNA for the CDR3 is TGCGCCAGCAGATCAGAAAACATTCAGTACTTC. This codes for CASRSENIQYF. The genes are TRBV5-1 and TRBJ2-4; D gene uncertain. From germline, CDR1 is SGHRS and CDR2 YFSETQ. Trimming pared 5 bases from V and 5 bases from J, leaving 5 bases between. This CDR3 comprises 11 residues.

This clone has just a few counts. The chain recombines TRBV6-6 with TRBJ1-2; D remains ambiguous. The germline gives CDR1 MNHNY, CDR2 SVGAGI (reference sequence). This CDR3 contains 14 residues. Trimming removed 1 base from V and 4 bases from J, with 10 bases in between. CDR3 loop: CASSYYDVTYGYTF. CDR3 nucleotides: TGTGCCAGCAGTTACTACGACGTCACCTATGGCTACACCTTC.

This clone was detected only once. The chain has TRBV7-3 and TRBJ2-7; tentatively, D is TRBD2 (5 bases). Per the germline V gene, CDR1 is SGHTA and CDR2 is FQGTGA. V was pared by 4 bases and J by 0 bases, with 13 bases between. There are 15 residues in the CDR3. The CDR3 is CASSSGGYFSYEQYF. The CDR3 DNA is TGTGCCAGCAGCTCCGGCGGGTACTTCTCCTACGAGCAGTACTTC.

V gene TRBV4-2 combines with J gene TRBJ1-6; TRBD1 matches 8 bases. Per germline, CDR1 LGHNA and CDR2 YNFKEQ. The CDR3 has 15 amino acids. V trimming: 0 bases; J trimming: 10 bases; junction bases outside the gene matches: 5. This CDR3 is CASSQEKTGDSPLHF. CDR3 nucleotides: TGTGCCAGCAGCCAAGAAAAGACAGGGGACTCACCCCTCCACTTT.

The chain carries TRBV10-3 and TRBJ1-3; D is possibly TRBD1 (5 bases). Trimming removed 5 bases from V and 6 bases from J, with 11 bases in between. This CDR3 has 13 residues. Germline CDR1 and CDR2: ENHRY and SYGVKD. CDR3 protein: CAISQPTVNTIYF. The CDR3 nucleotides are TGTGCCATCAGTCAACCGACAGTAAACACCATATATTTT.

The chain uses TRBV6-5 and TRBJ2-7, with 9 bases identical to TRBD1. Germline CDR1 reads MNHEY; CDR2 reads SVGAGI. The CDR3 spans 15 residues. Germline trimming cut 8 bases from V and 4 bases from J; bases unmatched to any gene: 12. CDR3 in amino acids: CASALFGQGLYEQYF. CDR3 nucleotide sequence: TGTGCCAGCGCGCTTTTTGGACAGGGGTTATACGAGCAGTACTTC.

V usage is TRBV10-3 and J usage is TRBJ1-5; a possible D gene is TRBD1 (5 bases). The CDR3 covers 14 residues. The germline V gene encodes CDR1 ENHRY and CDR2 SYGVKD. V dropped 2 bases and J dropped 6 bases, with 11 bases sitting between them. CDR3 amino acids: CAISEAGTGQPQHF. DNA of the CDR3: TGTGCCATCAGTGAGGCAGGGACTGGTCAGCCCCAGCATTTT.

With respect to this clone: A read error may produce the germline difference seen at one junction end. V usage is TRBV7-6 and J usage is TRBJ1-2, with D unresolved. The CDR3 consists of 14 residues. Germline V CDR1 and CDR2: SGHVS, FNYEAQ. CDR3: CASTLGPGDYGYTF. The CDR3 DNA reads TGTGCCAGCACCTTAGGGCCCGGGGACTATGGCTACACCTTC.

V usage is TRBV21-1 and J usage is TRBJ1-2; the table's D call of TRBD1 was not tested on the DNA. TRBV21-1 is shown as a pseudogene. The CDR3 has 14 amino acids. The CDR3 protein is CASSRDRSRYGYTF. CDR3 DNA sequence: TGTGCCAGCAGCAGGGACAGGAGTCGCTATGGCTACACCTTC.

This chain's CDR3 is CASTVAGGLTDTQYF. The CDR3 nucleotides read TGTGCCAGCACGGTAGCGGGGGGGCTTACAGATACGCAGTATTTT. The chain employs TRBV6-1 and TRBJ2-3; 11 bases agree with TRBD2. Germline values: CDR1 MNHNS, CDR2 SASEGT. CDR3 length equals 15 residues. Germline trimming cut 7 bases from V and 3 bases from J; bases unmatched to any gene: 6.

This clone was counted a few times. The rearrangement links TRBV4-2 to TRBJ2-1; D may be TRBD2 (6 bases). Per the germline V gene, CDR1 is LGHNA and CDR2 is YNFKEQ. V lost 1 base, J lost 7 bases, and 17 bases lay in between. CDR3 size: 16 residues. The CDR3 DNA reads TGTGCCAGCAGCCAAGGGGGACTCCCATATCGAAATGAGCAGTTCTTC. It yields the protein CASSQGGLPYRNEQFF.

The rearrangement links TRBV5-1 to TRBJ2-7, with D perhaps given as TRBD1 or TRBD2 (6 bases each). V lost 2 bases and J 1 base, leaving 16 bases between the germline ends. The CDR3 sequence is 16 residues long. The V gene's germline CDR1 is SGHRS and CDR2 YFSETQ. The CDR3 nucleotides are TGCGCCAGCAGCTTCGGGGGCGGGCGAAGATCCTACGAGCAGTACTTC. As protein: CASSFGGGRRSYEQYF.

V and J are TRBV11-2 and TRBJ2-5; D unresolved. The DNA end favors TRBJ2-7, so the J call may be wrong. Germline V gene lookup returns CDR1 SGHAT and CDR2 FQNNGV. The CDR3 extends over 13 amino acids. DNA of the CDR3: TGTGCCAGCAGCTTAGATTCTCCCTACGAGCAGTACTTC. It yields the protein CASSLDSPYEQYF.

This chain uses TRBV10-3 with TRBJ2-1; no clear D gene. This CDR3 has 14 residues. Per germline, CDR1 ENHRY and CDR2 SYGVKD. The V and J ends lost 3 bases and 8 bases respectively, with 14 bases between them. The CDR3 here is CAISDSQTIHEQFF. CDR3 DNA: TGTGCCATCAGTGATTCTCAGACAATACATGAGCAGTTCTTC.

This chain uses TRBV9 with TRBJ2-7; 12 nucleotides align to TRBD2. The better agreement between TRBJ2-5 and the DNA end casts doubt on the J call. The CDR3 has 16 amino acids. Germline V CDR1 and CDR2: SGDLS, YYNGEE. In nucleotides, the CDR3 is TGTGCCAGCAGTGCCCCCGGACTAGCGGGGAGAGAGACCCAGTACTTC. Protein product: CASSAPGLAGRETQYF.

The rearrangement links TRBV19 to TRBJ2-7; D might be TRBD2 (6 bases). The germline V and J ends were trimmed by 3 bases and 0 bases, with 12 bases remaining between them. Germline-derived CDR1 and CDR2 are LNHDA and SQIVND (reference sequence). The CDR3 contains 15 residues. The CDR3 protein is CASSMRSGSSYEQYF. DNA of the CDR3: TGTGCCAGTAGTATGAGGTCCGGGAGCTCCTACGAGCAGTACTTC.

The V gene is TRBV28, the J gene TRBJ1-4, with 11 bases aligning to TRBD1. This CDR3 has 14 amino acids. V shed 6 bases, J shed 8 bases, and the junction held 5 bases outside the gene matches. The germline gives CDR1 MDHEN, CDR2 SYDVKM. The CDR3 here is CASSWDRGNEKLFF. In DNA, the CDR3 is TGTGCCAGCAGCTGGGACAGGGGGAACGAAAAACTGTTTTTT.

The chain recombines TRBV19 with TRBJ1-2; D is unresolved. CDR1 is LNHDA, CDR2 SQIVND, per germline (reference sequence). The V and J ends lost 6 bases and 3 bases respectively, with 11 bases between them. This CDR3 spans 13 amino acids. CDR3 sequence (DNA): TGTGCCAGTAGGGGCAGCCTTCACTATGGCTACACCTTC. Translating it yields CASRGSLHYGYTF.

The chain couples TRBV28 to TRBJ1-2, with 9 nucleotides matching TRBD1. The CDR3 runs 14 residues. Germline assignment: CDR1 MDHEN and CDR2 SYDVKM. Unmatched junction bases numbered 5, after V lost 5 bases and J lost 4 bases. CDR3 sequence reads: CASSPGTGPYGYTF. The DNA for the CDR3 is TGTGCCAGCAGTCCCGGGACAGGGCCCTATGGCTACACCTTC.

This sequence joins TRBV28 and TRBJ1-3, with D maybe TRBD1 (6 bases). CDR3 length equals 14 residues. Germline values: CDR1 MDHEN, CDR2 SYDVKM. Deletions cut 4 bases from V and 0 bases from J, with 7 bases between. CDR3 DNA: TGTGCCAGCAGTTCGACAGGCTCTGGAAACACCATATATTTT. This codes for CASSSTGSGNTIYF.

The chain uses TRBV19 and TRBJ2-5; D may be TRBD2 (5 bases). CDR3 length: 13 amino acids. Germline V gene sequence: CDR1 LNHDA, CDR2 SQIVND (reference sequence). V lost 5 bases and J 7 bases, leaving 14 bases between the germline ends. The chain's CDR3 is CASSLDRAGTQYF. The CDR3 region has the DNA TGTGCCAGTAGTCTGGACCGTGCGGGGACCCAGTACTTC.

This chain connects TRBV29-1 to TRBJ1-5; D gene unclear. This CDR3 contains 13 residues. Deletions cut 6 bases from V and 0 bases from J, with 9 bases between. In germline, CDR1 is SQVTM, CDR2 ANQGSEA. The CDR3 DNA reads as TGCAGCGTCGCCCTTTATAGCAATCAGCCCCAGCATTTT. Residues: CSVALYSNQPQHF.

CDR3 in DNA: TGTGCCAGCAGCCCCCGACTAGCGGGAGTTAGAGAGACCCAGTACTTC. This translates into CASSPRLAGVRETQYF. The chain carries TRBV11-1 and TRBJ2-5; 12 positions match TRBD2. The CDR3 covers 16 residues. Germline V CDR1 and CDR2: SGHAT, FQDESV (reference sequence). V dropped 5 bases and J dropped 4; count of bases not matched to a gene: 8.

This clone was counted once. The chain joins TRBV9 to TRBJ2-7; D remains unclear. V lost 0 bases, J lost 5 bases, and 9 bases lay in between. The CDR3 is 13 amino acids. Per germline, CDR1 SGDLS and CDR2 YYNGEE. CDR3 region: CASSVGPPDEQYF. The CDR3 DNA follows: TGTGCCAGCAGCGTAGGGCCCCCTGACGAGCAGTACTTC. The whole variable domain, filled in from reference TRBV9 and TRBJ2-7, reads DSGVTQTPKHLITATGQRVTLRCSPRSGDLSVYWYQQSLDQGLQFLIQYYNGEERAKGNILERFSAQQFPDLHSELNLSSLELGDSALYFCASSVGPPDEQYFGPGTRLTVT.

The chain recombines TRBV2 with TRBJ1-6; perhaps TRBD1 as D (6 bases). Germline V gene data show CDR1 as SNHLY and CDR2 as FYNNEI. The V end was cut by 5 bases, the J end by 7 bases, with 12 bases between. The CDR3 runs to 14 residues. The CDR3 region has the DNA TGTGCCAGCAGTTTTACAGGGAGGAATTCACCCCTCCACTTT. Its translation: CASSFTGRNSPLHF.

Here the CDR3 reads CASSPPDRRSSGNTIYF. Here the CDR3 DNA reads TGTGCCAGCTCACCCCCGGACAGGCGGTCCTCTGGAAACACCATATATTTT. The chain employs TRBV18 and TRBJ1-3; 7 positions match TRBD1. The V segment lost 3 bases and the J segment 0 bases; nucleotides outside the gene matches: 8. Germline V gene lookup returns CDR1 KGHSH and CDR2 LQKENI. The CDR3 has 17 residues.

The chain joins TRBV6-1 to TRBJ1-6; D perhaps matches TRBD1 (5 bases). The CDR3 has 15 amino acids. Per the germline V gene, CDR1 is MNHNS and CDR2 is SASEGT. Trimming stripped 2 bases from V and 6 bases from J, with 11 bases between. The DNA of the CDR3 is TGTGCCAGCAGTGAACGTGGGGCGCGTAATTCACCCCTCCACTTT. Amino acid sequence: CASSERGARNSPLHF.

This clone was recorded once. The chain carries TRBV7-9 and TRBJ1-2; D may be TRBD1 (5 bases). The CDR3 is 15 residues long. Trimming removed 3 bases at V and 0 bases at J, with 11 bases between. Germline V gene sequence: CDR1 SEHNR, CDR2 FQNEAQ (reference sequence). The CDR3 DNA reads TGTGCCAGCAGCTTTCAAGGGGTTACTAACTATGGCTACACCTTC. It specifies CASSFQGVTNYGYTF.